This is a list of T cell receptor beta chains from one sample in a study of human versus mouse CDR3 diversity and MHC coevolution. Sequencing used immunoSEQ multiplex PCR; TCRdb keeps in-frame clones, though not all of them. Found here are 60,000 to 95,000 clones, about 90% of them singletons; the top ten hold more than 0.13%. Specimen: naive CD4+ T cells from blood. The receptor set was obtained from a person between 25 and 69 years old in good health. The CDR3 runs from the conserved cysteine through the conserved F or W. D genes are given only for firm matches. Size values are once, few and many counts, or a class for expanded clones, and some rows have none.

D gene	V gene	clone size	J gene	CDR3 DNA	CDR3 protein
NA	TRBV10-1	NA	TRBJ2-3	TGTGCCAGCAGTGAATCGGCAGATACGCAGTATTTT	CASSESADTQYF
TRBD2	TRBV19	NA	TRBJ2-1	TGTGCCAGTAGGTTGGCGGGAGGGGACAATGAGCGGTTCTTC	CASRLAGGDNERFF
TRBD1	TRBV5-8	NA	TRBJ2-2	TGTGCCAGCAGCCCCTTCGCCGGGACAGGGGCCTCTCCCGGGGAGCTGTTTTTT	CASSPFAGTGASPGELFF
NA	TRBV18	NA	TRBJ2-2	TGTGCCAGCTCACGATCCAGGACCGGGGAGCTGTTTTTT	CASSRSRTGELFF
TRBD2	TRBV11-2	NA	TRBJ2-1	TGTGCCAGCAGCTCCCCTATGTGGGGGGGCTACAATGAGCAGTTCTTC	CASSSPMWGGYNEQFF
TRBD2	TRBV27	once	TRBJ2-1	TGTGCCAGTTCCCGACCCAGCGGGGCCTACAATGAGCAGTTCTTC	CASSRPSGAYNEQFF
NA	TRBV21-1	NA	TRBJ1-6	TGTGCCAGCAGCCCGCGGAGTCGAAGGGGGCTTTATAATTCACCCCTCCACTTT	CASSPRSRRGLYNSPLHF
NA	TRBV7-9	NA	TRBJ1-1	TGTGCCAGCAGCTTAGGCGGAAAGCCTGAAGCTTTCTTT	CASSLGGKPEAFF
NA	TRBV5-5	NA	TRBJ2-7	TGTGCCAGCAGCCTCGTGGGGGGGCGTAAATCCTACGAGCAGTACTTC	CASSLVGGRKSYEQYF
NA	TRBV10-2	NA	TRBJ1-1	TGCGCCAGCAGTGAGAGAACTACTGAGGAAGCTTTCTTT	CASSERTTEEAFF
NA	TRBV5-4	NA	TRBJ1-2	TGTGTCAGCAGCTTTGGCCAGGGCTCTAACTATGGCTACACCTTC	CVSSFGQGSNYGYTF
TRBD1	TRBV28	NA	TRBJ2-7	TGTGCCAGCAGCGTTTCCGACAGGGCCTCCGACGAGCAGTACTTC	CASSVSDRASDEQYF
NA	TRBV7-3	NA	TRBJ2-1	TGTGCCAGCAGCTTCGGACTGGGGAGCTCCTACAATGAGCAGTTCTTC	CASSFGLGSSYNEQFF
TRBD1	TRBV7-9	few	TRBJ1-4	TGTGCCAGCAGCTGGGGACAGATTGACAATGAAAAACTGTTTTTT	CASSWGQIDNEKLFF
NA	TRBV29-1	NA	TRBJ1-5	TGCAGCGTTGAAGATTCGGGTCAGCCCCAGCATTTT	CSVEDSGQPQHF
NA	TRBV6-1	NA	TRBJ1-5	TGTGCCAGCAGCGGGAAAGATAGCAATCAGCCCCAGCATTTT	CASSGKDSNQPQHF
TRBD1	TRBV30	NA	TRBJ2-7	TGTGCCTGGACTCACTCTCGGACAGGCTTTTGGCACGAGCAGTACTTC	CAWTHSRTGFWHEQYF